This TCR beta chain appears in the sequencing data of a study of response to subunit inactivated influenza vaccine. General observations from the study: With each seasonal influenza vaccination, the authors suggested, few new T cells are recruited.

Only a few counts were recorded for this clonotype. The antigen is unknown. TCRdb called the RT-PCR reads again in MiXCR, with one record for every CDR3 protein. The table records just over 300,000 distinct CDR3 sequences, approximately 21% of them present only once. Germline V gene lookup returns CDR1 MNHEY and CDR2 SMNVEV (reference sequence). The CDR3 runs to 16 residues. The trim removed 6 bases at V and 7 bases at J, leaving 10 bases unmatched. The sample here was PBMCs from blood, taken less than 22 months after vaccination. This sequence was found in a man aged 45 to 75 who received an inactivated influenza vaccine. This chain joins TRBV27 and TRBJ2-1, with 12 bases that match TRBD2. The CDR3 region has the DNA TGTGCCAGCAGAGACCGGCTAGCGGGAGGGCGGAATGAGCAGTTCTTC. Its translation: CASRDRLAGGRNEQFF.